A selection of T cell receptor beta chains follows, all from one sample in a study of identical twins. TCRdb re-called the 5' RACE reads through MiXCR, storing one row per CDR3 protein. The sample carries around 490,000 distinct CDR3 sequences, about 15% recorded once. This sample was shared with a second study, whose subject was yellow fever vaccine responses in identical twins.

The sample comprised CD4+ T cells sorted from blood. The receptors shown here come from a young woman in good health. The CDR3 runs from the conserved cysteine through the conserved F or W. D genes are given only for firm matches. For some rows the clone size is stated as once, few or many, or as a class when expanded; others skip it.

CDR3nt	CDR3aa	j_gene	abundance	v_gene	d_gene
TGTGCCACCTGTAAACTAGCGGGAAATGAGCAGTTCTTC	CATCKLAGNEQFF	TRBJ2-1	NA	TRBV15	TRBD2
TGCGCCAGCAGCCAAGAGGGCAGACCAACTAATGAAAAACTGTTTTTT	CASSQEGRPTNEKLFF	TRBJ1-4	few	TRBV4-1	NA
TGTGCCAGCTTTTTTGGAGATAACACTGAAGCTTTCTTT	CASFFGDNTEAFF	TRBJ1-1	NA	TRBV7-8	NA
TGCAGTGCTAGGATGACAATGATTCGGGACGCTCCGCTAGTTTCATACAATGAGCAGTTCTTC	CSARMTMIRDAPLVSYNEQFF	TRBJ2-1	NA	TRBV20-1	NA
TGTGCCAGCAGCCAAGATTTGTCTCCCCTGTTCGCAGATACGCAGTATTTT	CASSQDLSPLFADTQYF	TRBJ2-3	few	TRBV14	NA
TGCGCCAGCAGCCAAGCGGGACTCTCCTACAATGAGCAGTTCTTC	CASSQAGLSYNEQFF	TRBJ2-1	many	TRBV4-1	NA
TGCAGTGCTTGGGGACTCGCTGCGCAGTATTTT	CSAWGLAAQYF	TRBJ2-3	few	TRBV20-1	NA
TGCGCCAGCAGCCAAGAGGGGGGGCAACCTAGCAATCAGCCCCAGCATTTT	CASSQEGGQPSNQPQHF	TRBJ1-5	NA	TRBV4-1	NA
TGTGCCAGCAGCAACGGCGATGAGCAGTTCTTC	CASSNGDEQFF	TRBJ2-1	NA	TRBV7-9	NA
TGCAGTGCTAGAGATTCAATGAAGCGGGAAGCCAATGAGCAGTTCTTC	CSARDSMKREANEQFF	TRBJ2-1	few	TRBV20-1	TRBD2
TGCGCCAGCAGCTTGATGGGGTGGCAAGAGACCCAGTACTTC	CASSLMGWQETQYF	TRBJ2-5	NA	TRBV5-1	NA
TGTGCCAGCTCACCCTCGGCCAACAATGAGCAGTTCTTC	CASSPSANNEQFF	TRBJ2-1	few	TRBV18	NA
TGTGCCAGCTCTCTGCAGGGACTAAGCTCCTATAATTCACCCCTCCACTTT	CASSLQGLSSYNSPLHF	TRBJ1-6	NA	TRBV6-1	NA
TGTGCCAGTAGTATGGGTAGCGGGGGACCCGGCGTGATTTGGCAGTTCTTC	CASSMGSGGPGVIWQFF	TRBJ2-1	few	TRBV19	TRBD2
TGTGCCACCCCTGTAGTTGAGCAGTTCTTC	CATPVVEQFF	TRBJ2-1	NA	TRBV24-1	NA
TGTGCCAGCAGCTTGCAGTCAGGGAATTCACCCCTCCACTTT	CASSLQSGNSPLHF	TRBJ1-6	NA	TRBV5-5	NA
TGTGCCAGCAGTCTTCTCCCGGGACTAGCGGGGGGGCCTGGCACAGATACGCAGTATTTT	CASSLLPGLAGGPGTDTQYF	TRBJ2-3	few	TRBV14	TRBD2
TGTGCCAGCAGACCTAGTGGTAGAGAGACCCAGTACTTC	CASRPSGRETQYF	TRBJ2-5	few	TRBV11-2	NA
TGTGCCAGCAGTCCTCGGACAGGGCGGACTCAGCCCCAGCATTTT	CASSPRTGRTQPQHF	TRBJ1-5	NA	TRBV27	TRBD1
TGCAGTGCTGCACTCGGGGAGGGGTTGGACACTGAAGCTTTCTTT	CSAALGEGLDTEAFF	TRBJ1-1	NA	TRBV20-1	NA
TGTGCCAGCAGCTCTCTTACTAGCGGCGAGCAGTACTTC	CASSSLTSGEQYF	TRBJ2-7	few	TRBV7-6	TRBD2
TGTGCCACCAGCCTAGGACCGCAAGGTACCCAGTACTTC	CATSLGPQGTQYF	TRBJ2-5	few	TRBV24-1	NA
TGTGCCAGCAGCTTGCATCAGGGGGCTTCACCCCTCCACTTT	CASSLHQGASPLHF	TRBJ1-6	few	TRBV5-5	TRBD1
TGTGCCATCAGTGAGTCGGAGCGGACCTCTAGCACAGATACGCAGTATTTT	CAISESERTSSTDTQYF	TRBJ2-3	NA	TRBV10-3	NA
TGCGCCAGCAGCTTGGTTTCTAGCGGGAGCTCCTACAATGAGCAGTTCTTC	CASSLVSSGSSYNEQFF	TRBJ2-1	NA	TRBV5-1	TRBD2
TGCAGTGCTAGAGATAGAACTAAGGGAGGAAATCAGCCCCAGCATTTT	CSARDRTKGGNQPQHF	TRBJ1-5	NA	TRBV20-1	NA
TGTGCCAGCAGCTTGGGAGGTGTGGGAGCTGAAGCTTTCTTT	CASSLGGVGAEAFF	TRBJ1-1	NA	TRBV5-6	NA
TGTGCCATCAGCTTAGGGACTCCTCGGAATGAGCAGTTCTTC	CAISLGTPRNEQFF	TRBJ2-1	NA	TRBV10-3	NA
TGTGCCAGCCGGTCTCTCCCCGAAGAAAAACTGTTTTTT	CASRSLPEEKLFF	TRBJ1-4	NA	TRBV6-1	NA
TGTGCCAGCAGTGATGAACTAGCGGAGTTAAACATTCAGTACTTC	CASSDELAELNIQYF	TRBJ2-4	few	TRBV2	TRBD2
TGTGCCAGCAGCCCCCGGACAGGGAATGGGTCCGGGGAGCTGTTTTTT	CASSPRTGNGSGELFF	TRBJ2-2	many	TRBV12-3/TRBV12-4	TRBD1
TGTGCCAGCAGTTTATCAGGCCTGAATTCACCCCTCCACTTT	CASSLSGLNSPLHF	TRBJ1-6	few	TRBV27	NA